The source of this T cell receptor beta chain is a study of T cell responses to AZD1222 COVID-19 vaccine. Study summary: Combined were second doses at about 4 or about 12 weeks.

In regard to this clone: Its matching antigen is unknown.

Profiled with immunoSEQ multiplex PCR; TCRdb holds only in-frame clones, not every one. This table holds approximately 110,000 clones, roughly 90% found once. J gave up 4 bases and V 6 bases, and 8 bases lay outside the gene matches. This CDR3 is built from 16 residues. Germline V gives CDR1 SGHTA, CDR2 FQGNSA. Study findings and constraints: A mostly white British donor set with more females was recruited, and clonal diversity was possibly underestimated. Repertoire samples came only from after the peak T cell response.

The origin of this receptor is an adult in good health. This sequence joins TRBV7-2 and TRBJ2-3; TRBD2 aligns across 12 bases. The sample consisted of peripheral blood, taken on day 0 of AZD1222 vaccination. CDR3 sequence reads: CASSRRLAGVADTQYF. For the CDR3, the DNA is TGTGCCAGCAGTCGCCGACTAGCGGGAGTGGCAGATACGCAGTATTTT.